These 6 T cell receptor beta chains share one sample of origin, sequenced in a study of T cells in Graves' hyperthyroidism and ophthalmopathy. Regions amplified from RNA transcripts were the TCR beta CDR3 regions. In the first-round RT-PCR of the TCR CDR3, the HTBI primer set was used. One entry per CDR3 protein, called by TCRdb with MiXCR from the multiplex PCR reads. This table holds roughly 100,000 distinct CDR3 sequences, less than 55% found once. Sequencing was performed on blood. The receptors originated from a middle-aged man with Graves' hyperthyroidism.

The rearrangement links TRBV20-1 to TRBJ2-5; 11 nucleotides match TRBD1. V was clipped by 6 bases and J by 5 bases; unmatched bases: 5. The germline gives CDR1 DFQATT, CDR2 SNEGSKA (reference sequence). The CDR3 loop spans 13 amino acids. Here the CDR3 DNA reads TGCAGTGCAGGACAGGGGGCTTGGGAGACCCAGTACTTC. This codes for CSAGQGAWETQYF.

This clonotype was recorded at least ten times. The chain joins TRBV28 to TRBJ2-7, with unresolved D. CDR3 size: 14 residues. The germline V gene has CDR1 MDHEN and CDR2 SYDVKM. V was clipped by 4 bases and J by 3 bases, with 13 bases between them. DNA for the CDR3: TGTGCCAGCAGTTCCCCTGGGGATCTCTACGAGCAGTACTTC. It specifies CASSSPGDLYEQYF. The variable domain in full, with the rest retrieved from reference TRBV28 and TRBJ2-7, is DVKVTQSSRYLVKRTGEKVFLECVQDMDHENMFWYRQDPGLGLRLIYFSYDVKMKEKGDIPEGYSVSREKKERFSLILESASTNQTSMYLCASSSPGDLYEQYFGPGTRLTVT.

This clonotype was recorded at least ten times. V is TRBV5-4 and J is TRBJ1-2, with D hard to call. The CDR3 is 12 residues long. V lost 2 bases and J lost 3, with 5 bases in between. The germline V gene has CDR1 SGHNT and CDR2 YYREEE (reference sequence). The CDR3 nucleotides are TGTGCCAGCAGCTTCCGAGACTATGGCTACACCTTC. This encodes CASSFRDYGYTF.

Many counts were recorded for this clonotype. The chain employs TRBV7-3 and TRBJ2-2; D ambiguous. V lost 3 bases and J 2 bases, leaving 4 bases between the germline ends. CDR1 is SGHTA and CDR2 is FQGTGA in the germline V gene. CDR3 size: 13 residues. CDR3 in DNA: TGTGCCAGCAGCTTTCTAAACACCGGGGAGCTGTTTTTT. It translates to CASSFLNTGELFF.

This clonotype was counted ten times or more. The chain joins TRBV12-3 or TRBV12-4 to TRBJ1-5; no clear D. This CDR3 has 14 residues. V shed 5 bases and J shed 1 base, with 9 bases lying between them. The CDR3 spells CASSKARSNQPQHF. The CDR3 DNA is TGTGCCAGCAGTAAAGCAAGAAGCAATCAGCCCCAGCATTTT.

The V gene is TRBV7-3, the J gene TRBJ2-3, with 9 bases matching TRBD2. The CDR3 is 15 amino acids. The J segment lost 9 bases and the V segment lost 8 bases, leaving 15 bases of the junction unmatched. Germline lookup yields CDR1 SGHTA and CDR2 FQGTGA. In DNA form, the CDR3 reads TGTGCCAGCGTAACTAGCGGGCATGAGACGGGAACGCAGTATTTT. Translation: CASVTSGHETGTQYF. Filled out from reference TRBV7-3 and TRBJ2-3, the complete variable domain reads GAGVSQTPSNKVTEKGKYVELRCDPISGHTALYWYRQSLGQGPEFLIYFQGTGAADDSGLPNDRFFAVRPEGSVSTLKIQRTERGDSAVYLCASVTSGHETGTQYFGPGTRLTVL.